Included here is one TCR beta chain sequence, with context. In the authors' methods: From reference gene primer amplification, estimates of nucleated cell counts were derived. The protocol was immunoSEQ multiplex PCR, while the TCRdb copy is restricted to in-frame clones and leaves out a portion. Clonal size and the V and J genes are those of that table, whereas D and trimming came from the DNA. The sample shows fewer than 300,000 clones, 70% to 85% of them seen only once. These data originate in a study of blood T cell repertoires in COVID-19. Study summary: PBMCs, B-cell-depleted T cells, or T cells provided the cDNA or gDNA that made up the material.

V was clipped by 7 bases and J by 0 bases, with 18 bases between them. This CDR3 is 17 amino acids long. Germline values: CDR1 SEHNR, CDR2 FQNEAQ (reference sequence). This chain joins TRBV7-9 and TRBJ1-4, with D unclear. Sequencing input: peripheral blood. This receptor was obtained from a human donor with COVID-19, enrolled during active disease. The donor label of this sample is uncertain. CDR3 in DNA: TGTGCCAGCACTCCATGGCGGGAACCTGCAACTAATGAAAAACTGTTTTTT. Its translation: CASTPWREPATNEKLFF.